This TCR beta chain was retrieved from a study of cytomegalovirus exposure and HLA in healthy donors (dated by TCRdb to 2017 to 2019). Broadly, across the study: An earlier analysis of 587 of the donors reported 250 to 300 Gb of sequence data and roughly 120 million unique TCR beta sequences obtained from around 190 million T cells. A later analysis re-analyzed previously published TCR beta repertoires from 666 donors and added high-resolution HLA genotyping to study TCR occurrence patterns. Besides the first cohort of roughly 660 subjects, a separate validation cohort made up of over 100 different subjects was used. The study used immunosequencing to profile the T cell repertoires of 600 to 850 subjects and linked those repertoires to cytomegalovirus serostatus. About 330 gigabases of sequencing data and roughly 80 million unique TCR sequences made up an early release that covered several hundred HLA-typed donors. HLA typing included class I and class II loci at four-digit resolution. The aim of the study was to test whether cataloging public T cell receptors could identify signatures of past pathogen exposure. Because of strong linkage in the cohort, five DR-DQ haplotypes were treated as single units for association and clustering. Donor age, sex, ethnicity and CMV serostatus were collected together with the repertoire data. To decide whether each TCR beta V gene segment behaved as functional or pseudogenic, an earlier analysis of approximately 600 of the donors relied on high-throughput TCR beta sequencing. The number of donors typed differed by locus, with roughly 620-630 for A, B, C, DRB1 and DQB1, roughly 520 for DQA1, approximately 580 for DPA1, and under 490 for DPB1. The study combined high-throughput TCR immunosequencing, statistical association of individual TCRs with disease status, and machine learning to predict cytomegalovirus infection status. On average, over 200,000 unique TCR beta nucleotide sequences were sequenced per donor among more than 350 genotyped donors of the cohort, with roughly 18% of those sequences being non-productive. The later analysis used no new phenotypic data to find candidate immune exposures, relying instead on TCR beta sequences and their occurrence across donors. Of the approximately 400 genotyped donors, 65% to 90% were placed in the genetic ancestry cluster associated with self-reported Caucasian donors. A later genetic analysis used genome-wide SNP genotypes for 398 of the 666 donors, treating that subset as a discovery cohort. All discovery cohort repertoires had been generated on a single sequencing platform.

Note on this clone: This clone's antigen is unknown. Qualities for individual bases were not recorded, and no much larger clone is one base off.

What the authors observed across the whole study: A later genetic analysis associated a missense DCLRE1C variant with V-gene and J-gene trimming of TCR beta chains, and an independent cohort replicated the association. In vitro tests confirmed that a few of the cytomegalovirus-associated TCR beta chains recognize cytomegalovirus antigens. According to a later analysis, most CMV-associated TCR beta chains appeared to be HLA-restricted, and the HLA associations seemed to be driven largely by CMV exposure. According to a later genetic analysis, donors in an Asian-associated ancestry cluster had fewer N-insertions in productive TCRs than the roughly 670-donor mean. A further reported finding was that TCR beta sequences accurately predicted the HLA-A and HLA-B alleles for most subjects in the first cohort. The only immune exposure information available for the cohort was CMV serostatus. Sequencing depth was assumed to be roughly uniform across donors in the presence/absence analyses, though that assumption may not hold. Some IMGT-functional V segments, including TRBV6-2 and TRBV6-3, could not be distinguished by the 87-base-pair reads and were therefore excluded. In a later analysis, several top co-occurrence clusters were reported to appear linked to parvovirus B19, influenza, CMV and Epstein-Barr virus. In the study, 164 TCR beta chains were listed as associated with cytomegalovirus. It was suggested by the authors that the approach could potentially be generalized to other disease states and immunological phenotypes. Most TCR sequences were observed very rarely across donors, whereas some public TCRs were present in many individuals. The classifier was reported to diagnose cytomegalovirus status with high specificity and sensitivity in both the original and validation cohorts. In a later analysis, TCR association rates were found to vary across HLA loci, with the most associated TCRs seen for DRB1 alleles and the fewest for HLA-C alleles. The earlier analysis of some 560 of the donors excluded 15 to 20 rarely observed V segments, including chromosome 9 orphons, because counts were too low. This cohort had only TCR beta chains sequenced, and the lack of alpha or paired-chain data limited which features could be detected. A cluster of highly shared sequence variants was judged likely to be a technical artifact of the sequencing pipeline. HLA typing was unavailable for some donors at each locus, so association tests used only the typed subset. In an earlier analysis of about 550 of the donors, most TCR beta V segments were observed in productive rearrangements about 87% or about 30% of the time, broadly matching IMGT annotations. When HLA alleles, especially DR and DQ, strongly co-occurred, TCR associations were difficult to assign to individual alleles. In a later analysis, some 18,000 TCR beta sequences were associated with specific HLA alleles at a false discovery rate of 0.05. In a later analysis, HLA-associated TCR beta chains showed more clonal expansion and lower generation probabilities than non-associated chains that were equally common. Linkage disequilibrium might explain the correlated functional status among segregating V segments, but an unknown experimental factor could not be excluded.

Receptor amplification or capture employed the immunoSEQ multiplex PCR assay. The multiplex PCR relied on a mix of 60 forward primers for TCR Vbeta segments and 13 reverse primers for TCR Jbeta segments. A multiplex PCR assay on genomic DNA amplified the CDR3 region of rearranged TCR beta genes. The Illumina HiSeq System was used to sequence the amplified TCR beta libraries as 87-base-pair reads. In the original analysis: In a later analysis, 77 million or so unique TCR beta chains were counted across the approximately 670 repertoires, and about 9.9 million of these chains were shared by at least two donors. To remove PCR and sequencing errors, raw reads were error-corrected and collapsed into unique sequences using a nearest-neighbor algorithm that merged closely related sequences. Alignment of CDR3 sequences to IMGT reference sequences was used to assign V, D and J gene segments. Each retained sequence needed at least a six-nucleotide match to both a V gene segment and a J gene segment. A rearrangement was called productive if the CDR3 had no stop codons and remained in frame with V and J, and every other rearrangement was called non-productive. CDR3 was defined by IMGT convention, running from the second conserved V-encoded cysteine to the conserved J-encoded phenylalanine. The earlier analysis of about 530 of the donors excluded any sequence lacking an unambiguous match to a single V gene segment. An earlier analysis of some 500 of the donors classified V segments as functional when productive rearrangements were above 56.7% and as segregating when the standard deviation between donors was above 5%. To diagnose cytomegalovirus status from the catalog of TCR beta chain sequences, a statistical classification framework was built. V and J gene assignment, in a later analysis, came from comparing TCR nucleotide sequences with IMGT/GENE-DB human TR gene sequences. The TCRdist pipeline was used in a later analysis to assign CDR3 sequences and most-parsimonious VDJ recombination scenarios. In a later analysis, every TCR beta chain was defined by the combination of its CDR3 amino acid sequence and its V-gene family, and reads without a unique V-gene family were dropped. As a way to deal with suspected cross-contamination and a sequencing artifact, a later analysis dropped hundreds of nucleotide sequences that were highly shared and had low generation probability. For each public chain, a later analysis derived a clonal expansion index from normalized ranks of inferred template counts within each repertoire. A later analysis computed generation probabilities with a VDJ recombination model fitted to out-of-frame rearrangements, and checked the results against IGoR. Hypergeometric tests were used in a later analysis to score TCR-TCR, TCR-HLA and TCR-CMV co-occurrence, with a repertoire-size bias correction applied to the TCR pairs. False discovery rates were estimated in a later analysis by permuting HLA or CMV assignments 20 times. A later analysis grouped co-occurring TCRs with DBSCAN, adding TCRdist sequence similarity when clustering within HLA-allele-positive subsets. Repertoires with fewer than 30,000 or more than 120,000 public chains, plus five repertoires with anomalous nucleotide sharing, were excluded from co-occurrence clustering. TCRdb mirrors the immuneACCESS table, restricted to in-frame sequences. Some clones are absent from its copies; in checked studies, under half trace to an unresolved V gene, and the reason for the others is unknown. The D gene and trimming were derived from the DNA, and the V and J assignments and clone size from that table. Present in this sample are under 200,000 clones, approximately 86% of which were seen just once. Of the sample, nearly 2% falls within the top ten clones.

From the cysteine up to the phenylalanine, the CDR3 has a length of 14 residues. The sequence is cut down to CDR3 DNA, 42 bases in frame from base 1. V gives up 5 bases and J gives up 5 bases, and the segment between their germline ends measures 15 bases. According to the germline V gene, CDR1 reads MNHEY and CDR2 reads SVGAGI. In total, fewer than 750 healthy bone marrow donors made up the cohort. At the time of sampling, all cohort members were nominally healthy, though unrecorded immune exposures were likely present. The donor tested CMV seronegative and was one of the 352 seronegative cohort members. Each donor provided a peripheral blood sample, and peripheral blood mononuclear cells were used for TCR beta sequencing. Genomic DNA was extracted from the blood cell samples with the Qiagen DNeasy Blood Extraction Kit.

The sequencing sample was made of PBMCs. The clonotype originates from a young woman in good health and CMV-seronegative. The chain employs TRBV6-5 and TRBJ2-5; perhaps TRBD2 is the D gene, with 6 bases matching. The bases are TGTGCCAGCAGTGCCCTGACTAGTTGGGAGACCCAGTACTTC. It encodes CASSALTSWETQYF.